This T cell receptor (beta chain) is from a study of blood T cell repertoires in COVID-19. Study at large: The United States, Italy and Spain were the sources of the acute and convalescent COVID-19 samples. T cells, B-cell-depleted T cells, or PBMCs supplied cDNA or gDNA.

The length of the CDR3 is 15 residues. Germline V gene data show CDR1 as LNHNV and CDR2 as YYDKDF (reference sequence). Trimming at V came to 3 bases and at J to 9 bases, leaving 8 bases not matched to a gene. In the authors' methods: How many nucleated cells were present was estimated from reference gene primer amplification. Assay used: immunoSEQ multiplex PCR; TCRdb lists only in-frame clones, some missing. D and trimming come from the DNA, and the V and J calls and clone size come from that table. The sample yields 120,000 or so clones, about 86% seen once. This receptor was taken from a woman aged 50 to 60 with acute or convalescent COVID-19. The V and J genes are TRBV15 and TRBJ1-6; TRBD1 matches 7 bases. The sample consisted of peripheral blood. The CDR3: CATSSRQGDSSPLHF. CDR3 coding DNA: TGTGCCACCAGCAGTCGACAGGGTGATAGTTCACCCCTCCACTTT.